This TCR beta chain originates from a study of blood T cells in healthy people across ages. Germline lookup yields CDR1 LGHDT and CDR2 YNNKEL (reference sequence). The CDR3 is 14 residues long. J was trimmed by 5 bases and V by 3 bases; bases with no gene match: 6. Sample-barcoded 5' priming and a J-beta primer mix drove a second PCR of roughly 6 to 12 cycles. TCRdb ran MiXCR on the 5' RACE reads and lists one entry per CDR3 protein. The table lists over 1,300,000 distinct CDR3 sequences, approximately 60% of them singletons, with under 8.5% in the top ten. This chain connects TRBV3-1 to TRBJ2-7; 8 bases fit TRBD1. The specimen was blood. This clonotype originated in a man aged 18 to 30 in good health. The CDR3 reads CASSHGRGPDEQYF. In DNA form, the CDR3 reads TGTGCCAGCAGCCACGGCAGGGGGCCTGACGAGCAGTACTTC.